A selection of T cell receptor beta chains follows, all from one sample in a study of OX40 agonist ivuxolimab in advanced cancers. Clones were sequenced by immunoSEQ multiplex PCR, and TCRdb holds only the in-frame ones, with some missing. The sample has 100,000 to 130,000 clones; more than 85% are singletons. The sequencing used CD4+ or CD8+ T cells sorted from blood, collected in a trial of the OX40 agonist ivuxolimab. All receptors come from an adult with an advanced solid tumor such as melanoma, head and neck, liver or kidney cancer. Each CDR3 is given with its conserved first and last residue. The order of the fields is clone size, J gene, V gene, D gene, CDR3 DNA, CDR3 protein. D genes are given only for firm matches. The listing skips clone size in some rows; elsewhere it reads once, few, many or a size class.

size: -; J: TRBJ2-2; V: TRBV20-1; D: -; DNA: TGCAGCTTTTTCACCGGGGAGCTGTTTTTT; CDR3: CSFFTGELFF
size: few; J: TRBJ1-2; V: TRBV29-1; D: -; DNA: TGCAGCGTTGACCCAGGATTCAATGGCTACACCTTC; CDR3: CSVDPGFNGYTF
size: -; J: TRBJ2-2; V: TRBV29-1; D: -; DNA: TGCAGCGTTAAAGAGACCGGGTCCACCGGGGAGCTGTTTTTT; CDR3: CSVKETGSTGELFF
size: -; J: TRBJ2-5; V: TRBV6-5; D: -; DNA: TGTGCCAGCAGTAGGGGGACACCTCCCGGGACCCAGTACTTC; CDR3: CASSRGTPPGTQYF
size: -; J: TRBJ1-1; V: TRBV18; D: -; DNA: TGTGCCAGCTCACGCGGGACTCCTATGGACGCTTTCTTT; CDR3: CASSRGTPMDAFF
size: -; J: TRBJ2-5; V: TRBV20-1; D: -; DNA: TGCAGTGCCCAGCAGGATGAGACCCAGTACTTC; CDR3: CSAQQDETQYF
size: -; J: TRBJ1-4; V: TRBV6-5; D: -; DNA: TGTGCCAGCAGTTACTTTAGGGACACAAGGGAAAAACTGTTTTTT; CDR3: CASSYFRDTREKLFF
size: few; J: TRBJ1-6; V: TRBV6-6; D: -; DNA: TGTGCCAGCTTGGAGGGAAATTCACCCCTCCACTTT; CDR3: CASLEGNSPLHF
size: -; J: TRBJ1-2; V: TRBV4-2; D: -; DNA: TGTGCCAGCAGCCAAGGGACAGATCTTAACTATGGCTACACCTTC; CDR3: CASSQGTDLNYGYTF
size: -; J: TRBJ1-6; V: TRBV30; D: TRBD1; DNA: TGTGCCTGGACGAAACAGGGGCCCCTCGATTCACCCCTCCACTTT; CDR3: CAWTKQGPLDSPLHF
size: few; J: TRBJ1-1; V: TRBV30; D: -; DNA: TGTGCCTGGAGTGGCCAACATGGTGAAGCTTTCTTT; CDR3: CAWSGQHGEAFF
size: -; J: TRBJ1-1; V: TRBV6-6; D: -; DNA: TGTGCCAGCAGTCACGACGAGGGTCGGGCTTTCTTT; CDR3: CASSHDEGRAFF
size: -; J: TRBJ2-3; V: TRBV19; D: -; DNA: TGTGCCAGTAGTGGGACTCATACAGATACGCAGTATTTT; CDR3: CASSGTHTDTQYF
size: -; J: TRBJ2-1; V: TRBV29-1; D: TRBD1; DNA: TGCAGCGCGGGACAGGGAGAAAATGAGCAGTTCTTC; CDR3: CSAGQGENEQFF
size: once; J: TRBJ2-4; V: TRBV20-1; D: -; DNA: TGCAGTGCCACCGGACAAAACATTCAGTACTTC; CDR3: CSATGQNIQYF
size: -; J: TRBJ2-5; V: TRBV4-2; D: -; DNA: TGTGCCAGCAGCCAAGGCGGCGGGGCCTTTGGGGAGACCCAGTACTTC; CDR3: CASSQGGGAFGETQYF
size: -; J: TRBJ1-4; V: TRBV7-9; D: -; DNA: TGTGCCAGCAGCTTAGGAGGTACAGTTAATGAAAAACTGTTTTTT; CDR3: CASSLGGTVNEKLFF
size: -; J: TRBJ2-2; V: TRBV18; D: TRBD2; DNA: TGTGCCAGCTCATCTCAAATAGCGGGAGAGTTTGGGGAGCTGTTTTTT; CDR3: CASSSQIAGEFGELFF
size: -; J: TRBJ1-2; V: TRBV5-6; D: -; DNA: TGTGCCAGCAGCTTAAGCCTCCCCCCGCACTATGGCTACACCTTC; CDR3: CASSLSLPPHYGYTF
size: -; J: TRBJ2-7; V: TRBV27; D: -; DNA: TGTGCCAGCAGTCCCCCTCGGAGGTCCACCCGGTTC; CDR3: CASSPPRRSTRF
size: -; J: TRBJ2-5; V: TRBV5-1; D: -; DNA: TGCGCCAGCAGCTTGGGACTAGTCTCAGAGACCCAGTACTTC; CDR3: CASSLGLVSETQYF
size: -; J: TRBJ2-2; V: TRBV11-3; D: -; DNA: TGTGCCAGCAGCCGACACCGGGATAGGACCGGGGAGCTGTTTTTT; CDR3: CASSRHRDRTGELFF
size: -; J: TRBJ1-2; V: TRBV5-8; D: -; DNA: TGTGCCAGCAGCTTGGGACAGGTGACCTATGGCTACACCTTC; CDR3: CASSLGQVTYGYTF
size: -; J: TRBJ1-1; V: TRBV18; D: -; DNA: TGTGCCAGCTCACCACACGAGGACACTGAAGCTTTCTTT; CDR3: CASSPHEDTEAFF
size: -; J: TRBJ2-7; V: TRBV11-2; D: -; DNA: TGTGCCAGCAGCGCCAACTACGAGCAGTACTTC; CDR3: CASSANYEQYF
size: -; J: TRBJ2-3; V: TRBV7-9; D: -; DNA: TGTGCCAGCAGCTTAGTAGGGCCCACAGATACGCAGTATTTT; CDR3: CASSLVGPTDTQYF